The rows below give T cell receptor beta chains drawn from one sample of a study of OX40 agonist ivuxolimab in advanced cancers. This table comes from immunoSEQ multiplex PCR, and its TCRdb copy is limited to in-frame clones, with some not included. The sample holds about 61,000 clones, more than 85% seen once. The sample in question was CD4+ or CD8+ T cells sorted from blood, obtained in a trial of the OX40 agonist ivuxolimab. Receptor source: an adult with an advanced solid tumor such as melanoma, head and neck, liver or kidney cancer. The CDR3 runs from the conserved cysteine through the conserved F or W. A D gene is named only where the DNA matches it firmly. Clone size, where shown, is once, few, many, or a class for clones that have expanded.

CDR3nt	CDR3aa	d_gene	v_gene	j_gene	abundance
TGTGCCAGCAGCCGGACGGCCCGAATCAATCAGCCCCAGCATTTT	CASSRTARINQPQHF	NA	TRBV5-5	TRBJ1-5	NA
TGCGCCAGCAGCTTGGGCAGCGCCAACACCTACGAGCAGTACTTC	CASSLGSANTYEQYF	NA	TRBV5-1	TRBJ2-7	NA
TGTGCCAGCAGGGAGAGGACAGGGCTGAACACTGAAGCTTTCTTT	CASRERTGLNTEAFF	TRBD1	TRBV6-4	TRBJ1-1	NA
TGTGCCAGCAGCTTCTATAATGAAAAACTGTTTTTT	CASSFYNEKLFF	NA	TRBV5-5	TRBJ1-4	NA
TGTGCCAGCAGTGTCGGCAGGGGCTACAATGAGCAGTTCTTC	CASSVGRGYNEQFF	NA	TRBV6-5	TRBJ2-1	NA
TGTGCCAGCTCACCCCAGGAGTACAATGAGCAGTTCTTC	CASSPQEYNEQFF	NA	TRBV18	TRBJ2-1	few
TGCGCCAGCAGCTTGGTTCAGGGAAGGGGCAGGGAGCAGTACTTC	CASSLVQGRGREQYF	NA	TRBV5-1	TRBJ2-7	NA
TGTGCCAGCAGCTTAGGTGTGGGACCGGGTGGTTCACCCCTCCACTTT	CASSLGVGPGGSPLHF	NA	TRBV7-8	TRBJ1-6	NA
TGCGCCAGCAGCTTGGGGTCGGGGAGCCGCTATGGCTACACCTTC	CASSLGSGSRYGYTF	NA	TRBV5-1	TRBJ1-2	NA
TGTGCCAGCAGTGAGCGGGGAAGGGGATTGCAGGAGACCCAGTACTTC	CASSERGRGLQETQYF	NA	TRBV2	TRBJ2-5	NA
TGCGCCAGCAGCTGGACTACAGGGAACACCGGGGAGCTGTTTTTT	CASSWTTGNTGELFF	NA	TRBV5-1	TRBJ2-2	NA
TGTGCCTGGAGCCTGGACAGGGTTAATTCACCCCTCCACTTT	CAWSLDRVNSPLHF	TRBD1	TRBV30	TRBJ1-6	NA
TGTGCCAGCAGCTCAGCGACTACGCTGGGCACAGATACGCAGTATTTT	CASSSATTLGTDTQYF	NA	TRBV7-2	TRBJ2-3	NA
TGTGCCAGCACGAAAGGGAGACAGGGCGCCTCTGGAAACACCATATATTTT	CASTKGRQGASGNTIYF	TRBD1	TRBV2	TRBJ1-3	NA
TGTGCCAGCAGTTACTCGGGAGGGGGCGAAGGCTACACCTTC	CASSYSGGGEGYTF	TRBD1	TRBV6-5	TRBJ1-2	NA
TGTGCCAGCTCACCCCCCGGGACTAGCACAGATACGCAGTATTTT	CASSPPGTSTDTQYF	NA	TRBV18	TRBJ2-3	NA
TGCGCCAGCAGCTTGGGGACTAGCGGGGGCTATGAGCAGTTCTTC	CASSLGTSGGYEQFF	TRBD2	TRBV5-1	TRBJ2-1	NA
TGTGCCAGCAGCGTGACTAGCGGGGGTACCCGGGAGGAGACCCAGTACTTC	CASSVTSGGTREETQYF	TRBD2	TRBV7-9	TRBJ2-5	NA
TGCGCCAGCAGTAGGACAGAAGCGAACACCGGGGAGCTGTTTTTT	CASSRTEANTGELFF	NA	TRBV4-1	TRBJ2-2	NA
TGTGCCAGCTCACCACCGTTCGGGACTAGCGGGGAAGGGACAGATACGCAGTATTTT	CASSPPFGTSGEGTDTQYF	TRBD2	TRBV18	TRBJ2-3	NA
TGTGCCAGCAGCTTGCTAGCTGGGGCTTACAATGAGCAGTTCTTC	CASSLLAGAYNEQFF	NA	TRBV11-3	TRBJ2-1	NA
TGCGCCAGCAGCGATACGACAGCTAACTATGGCTACACCTTC	CASSDTTANYGYTF	NA	TRBV4-1	TRBJ1-2	once
TGTGCCAGCAGCGTAGCAGTCGGAACCTACGAGCAGTACTTC	CASSVAVGTYEQYF	NA	TRBV9	TRBJ2-7	NA
TGTGCCAGCAGCGTAGCTCCCCTTGGGGACGAGCAGTACTTC	CASSVAPLGDEQYF	NA	TRBV9	TRBJ2-7	NA
TGTGCCAGCTCACCACGGGCAGGACCTTACGAGCAGTACTTC	CASSPRAGPYEQYF	NA	TRBV18	TRBJ2-7	NA
TGCAGCGCGCGGAATTGGGATGAAAAACTGTTTTTT	CSARNWDEKLFF	NA	TRBV29-1	TRBJ1-4	NA
TGTGCCAGTATGGAGTATGACAGGGGATATCAGCCCCAGCATTTT	CASMEYDRGYQPQHF	TRBD1	TRBV19	TRBJ1-5	NA
TGCGCCAGCAGCTTAAATACAGGGTCTGGCACAGATACGCAGTATTTT	CASSLNTGSGTDTQYF	NA	TRBV5-1	TRBJ2-3	NA
TGTGCCAGCAGCTTAGTTGGCCGGACACATGGCTACACCTTC	CASSLVGRTHGYTF	NA	TRBV7-8	TRBJ1-2	NA